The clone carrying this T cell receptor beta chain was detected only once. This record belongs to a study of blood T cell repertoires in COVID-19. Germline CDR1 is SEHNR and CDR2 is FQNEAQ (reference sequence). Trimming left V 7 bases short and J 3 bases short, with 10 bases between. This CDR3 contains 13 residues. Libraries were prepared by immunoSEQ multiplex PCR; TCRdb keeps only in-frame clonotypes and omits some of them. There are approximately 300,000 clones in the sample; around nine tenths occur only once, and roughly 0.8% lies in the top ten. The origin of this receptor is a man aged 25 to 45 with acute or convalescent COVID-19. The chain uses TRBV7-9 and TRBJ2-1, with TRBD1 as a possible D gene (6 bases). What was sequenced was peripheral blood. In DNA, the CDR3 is TGTGCCAGCAAGGGGGAGCGCTACAATGAGCAGTTCTTC. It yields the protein CASKGERYNEQFF.